This is a list of T cell receptor beta chains from one sample in a study of naive and memory T cell subsets. MiXCR, applied by TCRdb to the UMI-ligation and nested PCR reads, yields one record per CDR3 protein. The sample shows roughly 150,000 distinct CDR3 sequences, 15% to 25% of them seen only once. The specimen sequenced was naive CD8+ T cells from blood. These receptors were collected from a human donor in good health. CDR3s include the opening cysteine and the closing phenylalanine or tryptophan. D genes are given only for firm matches. Rows may omit the clone size; those that give it use once, few, many or a size class.

TRBD1,TRBJ1-4,once,TRBV15,CATSTRGLGGEKLFF,TGTGCCACCAGCACCAGGGGGTTGGGGGGTGAAAAACTGTTTTTT
TRBD1,TRBJ2-2,few,TRBV29-1,CSVEDPTGGTGELFF,TGCAGCGTTGAAGACCCGACAGGGGGCACCGGGGAGCTGTTTTTT
.,TRBJ1-1,.,TRBV7-6,CATRGGPSTEAFF,TGTGCCACCAGAGGCGGCCCGTCCACTGAAGCTTTCTTT
TRBD2,TRBJ2-1,few,TRBV3-1,CASSEKEVGTTVYNEQFF,TGTGCCAGCAGCGAGAAGGAAGTAGGGACTACCGTATACAATGAGCAGTTCTTC
.,TRBJ2-7,.,TRBV29-1,CSVVGGPYEQYF,TGCAGCGTTGTGGGGGGCCCCTACGAGCAGTACTTC
.,TRBJ1-5,.,TRBV28,CASGQSNQPQHF,TGTGCCAGCGGTCAGAGCAATCAGCCCCAGCATTTT
TRBD2,TRBJ2-5,.,TRBV2,CASKVEPPSGWAMETQYF,TGTGCCAGCAAGGTGGAGCCACCTAGCGGGTGGGCAATGGAGACCCAGTACTTC
.,TRBJ1-4,.,TRBV29-1,CSVRGTNEKLFF,TGCAGCGTTCGGGGAACGAATGAAAAACTGTTTTTT
.,TRBJ2-3,.,TRBV4-2,CASSDVTGSDTDTQYF,TGTGCCAGCAGCGACGTTACAGGGTCGGACACAGATACGCAGTATTTT
.,TRBJ2-3,few,TRBV4-2,CASSQRTGRISTDTQYF,TGTGCCAGCAGCCAGCGCACTGGACGGATTAGCACAGATACGCAGTATTTT
.,TRBJ2-5,.,TRBV7-6,CASSVIPPTSSNQETQYF,TGTGCCAGCAGCGTTATCCCTCCCACTAGCAGCAATCAAGAGACCCAGTACTTC
.,TRBJ1-5,.,TRBV12-3/TRBV12-4,CASSWMGWGQPQHF,TGTGCCAGCAGCTGGATGGGCTGGGGGCAGCCCCAGCATTTT
.,TRBJ2-5,few,TRBV20-1,CSARLGGDTAFQETQYF,TGCAGTGCTAGATTAGGGGGGGATACAGCCTTCCAAGAGACCCAGTACTTC
.,TRBJ2-1,.,TRBV20-1,CSARDIGEAYNEQFF,TGCAGTGCTAGAGATATAGGGGAAGCCTACAATGAGCAGTTCTTC
.,TRBJ1-1,few,TRBV29-1,CSAKEGGNTEAFF,TGCAGCGCAAAGGAGGGGGGGAACACTGAAGCTTTCTTT
TRBD1,TRBJ1-2,.,TRBV28,CASSFRDRGDYGYTF,TGTGCCAGCAGTTTCCGGGACAGGGGAGACTATGGCTACACCTTC
TRBD1,TRBJ1-5,.,TRBV14,CASSQPDRVNQPQHF,TGTGCCAGCAGCCAACCTGACAGGGTCAATCAGCCCCAGCATTTT
TRBD2,TRBJ2-1,few,TRBV29-1,CSAAGTSGSNEQFF,TGCAGCGCCGCCGGGACTAGCGGGAGTAATGAGCAGTTCTTC
.,TRBJ2-3,few,TRBV28,CASSSPATDTQYF,TGTGCCAGCAGTTCCCCCGCGACAGATACGCAGTATTTT
.,TRBJ2-1,few,TRBV19,CASSLGAYNEQFF,TGTGCCAGTAGCCTTGGGGCGTACAATGAGCAGTTCTTC
.,TRBJ2-1,few,TRBV29-1,CSVPRTYNEQFF,TGCAGCGTGCCTCGAACATACAATGAGCAGTTCTTC
.,TRBJ2-5,.,TRBV12-3/TRBV12-4,CASSLVAGKETEYF,TGTGCCAGCAGTTTAGTGGCAGGGAAAGAGACCGAGTACTTC
.,TRBJ2-2,few,TRBV27,CASSLRSGGDTGELFF,TGTGCCAGCAGTTTACGGTCAGGGGGGGACACCGGGGAGCTGTTTTTT
.,TRBJ2-5,few,TRBV28,CASSSPEGQPQETQYF,TGTGCCAGCAGTTCCCCGGAGGGACAGCCCCAAGAGACCCAGTACTTC
TRBD2,TRBJ2-1,.,TRBV4-1,CASSTKLADNEQFF,TGCGCCAGCAGCACTAAACTAGCGGACAATGAGCAGTTCTTC
.,TRBJ2-1,once,TRBV10-3,CAIGRELDNEQFF,TGTGCCATCGGACGGGAGCTCGACAATGAGCAGTTCTTC
TRBD2,TRBJ2-5,few,TRBV7-2,CASSLVLEGGARQETQYF,TGTGCCAGCAGCTTAGTTCTTGAGGGAGGGGCCCGACAAGAGACCCAGTACTTC
TRBD2,TRBJ2-1,.,TRBV7-8,CASSLVSSGSFIGNEQFF,TGTGCCAGCAGCTTAGTATCCAGCGGGAGTTTTATTGGGAATGAGCAGTTCTTC
.,TRBJ2-5,few,TRBV7-9,CASSSPWEQETQYF,TGTGCCAGCAGCTCCCCGTGGGAGCAAGAGACCCAGTACTTC
.,TRBJ2-5,once,TRBV7-2,CASSTTPGRKTQYF,TGTGCCAGCAGCACCACGCCCGGGCGAAAGACCCAGTACTTC
.,TRBJ2-1,.,TRBV11-2,CATSEGVSSYNEQFF,TGTGCCACCTCAGAGGGCGTTAGCTCCTACAATGAGCAGTTCTTC
.,TRBJ2-2,few,TRBV3-1,CASSQVGARPGELFF,TGTGCCAGCAGCCAAGTGGGGGCGAGGCCCGGGGAGCTGTTTTTT
.,TRBJ1-1,few,TRBV12-3/TRBV12-4,CASSVRPRGMNTEAFF,TGTGCCAGCAGTGTCCGCCCTCGGGGGATGAACACTGAAGCTTTCTTT
.,TRBJ1-2,.,TRBV7-9,CASSLVSGQAMYGYTF,TGTGCCAGCAGCTTAGTCTCCGGGCAGGCAATGTATGGCTACACCTTC
.,TRBJ1-5,many,TRBV7-4,CASSLVFRALHQPQHF,TGTGCCAGCAGCTTAGTGTTCAGGGCGTTACATCAGCCCCAGCATTTT
TRBD1,TRBJ2-1,few,TRBV12-3/TRBV12-4,CASGKGGDRGQKIYNEQFF,TGTGCCAGCGGTAAAGGTGGGGACAGGGGGCAAAAAATCTACAATGAGCAGTTCTTC
TRBD1,TRBJ2-3,.,TRBV6-5,CASSSGTGIFTDTQYF,TGTGCCAGCAGTTCGGGGACAGGGATCTTCACAGATACGCAGTATTTT
.,TRBJ2-7,few,TRBV28,CASSLLQVGEQYF,TGTGCCAGCAGTTTACTACAGGTTGGGGAGCAGTACTTC
.,TRBJ1-2,once,TRBV9,CASSVGALDYGYTF,TGTGCCAGCAGCGTAGGGGCCTTGGACTATGGCTACACCTTC
.,TRBJ2-7,few,TRBV11-2,CASSLETGAYEQYF,TGTGCCAGCAGCTTAGAAACGGGTGCCTACGAGCAGTACTTC
TRBD2,TRBJ2-1,.,TRBV10-3,CAISESWTSGSYNEQFF,TGTGCCATCAGTGAGTCGTGGACTAGCGGGAGCTACAATGAGCAGTTCTTC
.,TRBJ1-1,few,TRBV6-8,CASSDHRHESKNTEAFF,TGTGCCAGCAGTGACCATAGACACGAATCTAAGAACACTGAAGCTTTCTTT
.,TRBJ2-1,.,TRBV4-3,CASSQEPDSYNEQFF,TGCGCCAGCAGCCAAGAGCCAGATTCTTACAATGAGCAGTTCTTC
.,TRBJ1-1,few,TRBV23-1,CASSQSSGDTEAFF,TGCGCCAGCAGTCAATCGTCGGGGGACACTGAAGCTTTCTTT
TRBD1,TRBJ2-2,few,TRBV28,CAIQWGTENTGELFF,TGTGCCATCCAATGGGGGACAGAGAACACCGGGGAGCTGTTTTTT
TRBD2,TRBJ2-7,few,TRBV29-1,CSVGGLADYEQYF,TGCAGCGTGGGAGGACTAGCGGACTACGAGCAGTACTTC
.,TRBJ2-7,.,TRBV5-4,CASSFWGNEQYF,TGTGCCAGCAGCTTCTGGGGAAACGAGCAGTACTTC
TRBD2,TRBJ2-2,.,TRBV2,CASSGLAGKANTGELFF,TGTGCCAGCAGTGGGCTAGCGGGCAAAGCGAACACCGGGGAGCTGTTTTTT
.,TRBJ2-7,few,TRBV5-4,CASSLEDQPSYEQYF,TGTGCCAGCAGCCTCGAGGACCAACCGTCATACGAGCAGTACTTC
.,TRBJ1-5,.,TRBV30,CAWNYGTGHQPQHF,TGTGCCTGGAATTACGGAACCGGTCATCAGCCCCAGCATTTT
.,TRBJ2-1,few,TRBV24-1,CATSDPTSSYNEQFF,TGTGCCACCAGTGACCCGACTAGTTCCTACAATGAGCAGTTCTTC
.,TRBJ1-2,many,TRBV27,CASSRDGYGYTF,TGTGCCAGCAGCCGGGACGGCTATGGCTACACCTTC
.,TRBJ2-1,.,TRBV7-9,CASSLAYGGNEQFF,TGTGCCAGCAGCTTAGCGTACGGGGGCAATGAGCAGTTCTTC